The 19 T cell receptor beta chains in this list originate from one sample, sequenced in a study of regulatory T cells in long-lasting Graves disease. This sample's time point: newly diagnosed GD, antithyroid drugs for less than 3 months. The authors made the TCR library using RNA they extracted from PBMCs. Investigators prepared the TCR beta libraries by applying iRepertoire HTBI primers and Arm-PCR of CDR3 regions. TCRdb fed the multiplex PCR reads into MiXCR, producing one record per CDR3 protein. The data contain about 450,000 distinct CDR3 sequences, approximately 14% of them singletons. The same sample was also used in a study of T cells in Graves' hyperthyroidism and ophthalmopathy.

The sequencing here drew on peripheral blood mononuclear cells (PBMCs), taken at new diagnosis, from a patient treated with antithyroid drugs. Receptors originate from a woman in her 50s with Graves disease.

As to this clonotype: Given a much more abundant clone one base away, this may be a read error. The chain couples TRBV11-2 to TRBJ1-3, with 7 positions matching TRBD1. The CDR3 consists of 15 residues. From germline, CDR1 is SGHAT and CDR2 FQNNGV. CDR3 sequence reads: CASSYGTDSGNTMYF. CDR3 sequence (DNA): TGTGCCAGCAGTTACGGGACAGACTCTGGAAACACCATGTATTTT. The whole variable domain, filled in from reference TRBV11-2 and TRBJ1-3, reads EAGVAQSPRYKIIEKRQSVAFWCNPISGHATLYWYQQILGQGPKLLIQFQNNGVVDDSQLPKDRFSAERLKGVDSTLKIQPAKLEDSAVYLCASSYGTDSGNTMYFGEGSWLTVV.

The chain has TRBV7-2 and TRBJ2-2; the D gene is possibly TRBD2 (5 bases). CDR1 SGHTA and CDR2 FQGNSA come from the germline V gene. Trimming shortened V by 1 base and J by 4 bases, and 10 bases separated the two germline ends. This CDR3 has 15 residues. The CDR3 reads CASSLVDYLTGELFF. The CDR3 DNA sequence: TGTGCCAGCAGCTTAGTAGACTACCTCACCGGGGAGCTGTTTTTT.

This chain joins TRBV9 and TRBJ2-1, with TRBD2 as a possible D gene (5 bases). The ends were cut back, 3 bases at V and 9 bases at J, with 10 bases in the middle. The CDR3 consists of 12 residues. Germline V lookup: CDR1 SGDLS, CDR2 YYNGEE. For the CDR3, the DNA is TGTGCCAGCAGCGGAGATCGGGGTGAGCAGTTCTTC. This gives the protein CASSGDRGEQFF. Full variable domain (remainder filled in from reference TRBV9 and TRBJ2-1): DSGVTQTPKHLITATGQRVTLRCSPRSGDLSVYWYQQSLDQGLQFLIQYYNGEERAKGNILERFSAQQFPDLHSELNLSSLELGDSALYFCASSGDRGEQFFGPGTRLTVL.

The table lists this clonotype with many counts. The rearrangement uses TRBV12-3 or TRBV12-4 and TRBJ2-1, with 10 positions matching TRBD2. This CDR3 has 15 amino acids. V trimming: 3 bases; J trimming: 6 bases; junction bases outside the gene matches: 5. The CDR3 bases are TGTGCCAGCAGTTTCGGACTAGCGGTTACCAATGAGCAGTTCTTC. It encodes CASSFGLAVTNEQFF.

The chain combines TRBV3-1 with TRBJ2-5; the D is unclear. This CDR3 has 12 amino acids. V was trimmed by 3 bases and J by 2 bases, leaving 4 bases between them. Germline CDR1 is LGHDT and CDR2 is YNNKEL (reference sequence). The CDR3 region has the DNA TGTGCCAGCAGCCATTCACAAGAGACCCAGTACTTC. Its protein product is CASSHSQETQYF.

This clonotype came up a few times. The CDR3 DNA follows: TGTGCCAGTAGTATAGTGGGGGATGCGAGATACAATGAGCAGTTCTTC. It translates to CASSIVGDARYNEQFF. The chain links TRBV19 to TRBJ2-1, with D possibly being TRBD1 or TRBD2 (5 bases each). Germline V gene data show CDR1 as LNHDA and CDR2 as SQIVND (reference sequence). The CDR3 contains 16 residues. With 1 base removed from V and 4 bases from J, the gap between germline ends came to 14 bases.

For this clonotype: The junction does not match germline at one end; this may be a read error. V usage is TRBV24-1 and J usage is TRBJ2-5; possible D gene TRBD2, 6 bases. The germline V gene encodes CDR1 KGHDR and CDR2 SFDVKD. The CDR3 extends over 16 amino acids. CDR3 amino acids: CAISDLLGKEAGTQYF. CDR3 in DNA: TGTGCCATCAGTGATTTGCTGGGAAAAGAAGCGGGGACCCAGTACTTC.

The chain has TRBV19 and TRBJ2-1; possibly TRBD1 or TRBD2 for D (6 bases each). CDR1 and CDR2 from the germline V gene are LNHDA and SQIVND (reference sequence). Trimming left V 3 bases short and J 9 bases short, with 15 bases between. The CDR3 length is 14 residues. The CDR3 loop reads CASSIRRGGSEQFF. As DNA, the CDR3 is TGTGCCAGTAGTATCCGCCGAGGGGGGAGTGAGCAGTTCTTC.

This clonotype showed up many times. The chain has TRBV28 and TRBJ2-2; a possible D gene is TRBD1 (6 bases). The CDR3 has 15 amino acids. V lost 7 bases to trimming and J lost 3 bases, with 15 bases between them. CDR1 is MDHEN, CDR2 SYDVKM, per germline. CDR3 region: CASTQGQYDTGELFF. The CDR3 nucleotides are TGTGCCAGCACCCAGGGGCAGTACGACACCGGGGAGCTGTTTTTT.

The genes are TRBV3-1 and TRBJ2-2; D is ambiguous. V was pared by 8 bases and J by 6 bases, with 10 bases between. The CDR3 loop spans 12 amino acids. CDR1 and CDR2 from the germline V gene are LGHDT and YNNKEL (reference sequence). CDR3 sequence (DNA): TGTGCCAGCTCGCAACCGGCCGGGGAGCTGTTTTTT. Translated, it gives CASSQPAGELFF.

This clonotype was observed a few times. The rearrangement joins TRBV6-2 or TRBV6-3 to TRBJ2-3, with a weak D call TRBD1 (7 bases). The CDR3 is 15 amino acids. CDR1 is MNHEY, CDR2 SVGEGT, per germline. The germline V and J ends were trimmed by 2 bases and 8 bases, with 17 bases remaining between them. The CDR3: CASSYPRGQRITQYF. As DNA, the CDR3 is TGTGCCAGCAGTTACCCGCGGGGACAGCGAATTACGCAGTATTTT.

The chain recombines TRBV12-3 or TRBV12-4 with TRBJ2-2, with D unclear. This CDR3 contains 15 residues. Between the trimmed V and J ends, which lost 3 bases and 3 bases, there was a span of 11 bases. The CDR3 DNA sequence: TGTGCCAGCAGTTTGGGGAATGGGTACACCGGGGAGCTGTTTTTT. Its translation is CASSLGNGYTGELFF.

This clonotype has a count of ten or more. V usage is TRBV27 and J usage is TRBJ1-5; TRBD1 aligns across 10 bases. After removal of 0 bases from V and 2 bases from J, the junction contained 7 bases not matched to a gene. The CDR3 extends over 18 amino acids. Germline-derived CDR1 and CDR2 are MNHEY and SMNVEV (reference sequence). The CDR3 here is CASSLSWRGTGGNQPQHF. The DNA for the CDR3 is TGTGCCAGCAGTTTATCTTGGAGAGGGACAGGGGGCAATCAGCCCCAGCATTTT.

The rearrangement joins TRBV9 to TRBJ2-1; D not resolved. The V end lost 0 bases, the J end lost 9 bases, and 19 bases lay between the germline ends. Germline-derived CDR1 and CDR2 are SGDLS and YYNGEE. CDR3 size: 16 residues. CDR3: CASSVAQRGDSIEQFF. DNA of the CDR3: TGTGCCAGCAGCGTAGCTCAGCGCGGAGATAGTATTGAGCAGTTCTTC.

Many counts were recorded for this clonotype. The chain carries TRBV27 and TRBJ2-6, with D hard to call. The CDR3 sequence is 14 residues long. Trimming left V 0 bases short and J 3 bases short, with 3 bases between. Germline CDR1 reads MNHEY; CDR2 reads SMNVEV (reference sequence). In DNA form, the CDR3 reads TGTGCCAGCAGTTTATCTTATGGGGCCAACGTCCTGACTTTC. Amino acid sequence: CASSLSYGANVLTF.

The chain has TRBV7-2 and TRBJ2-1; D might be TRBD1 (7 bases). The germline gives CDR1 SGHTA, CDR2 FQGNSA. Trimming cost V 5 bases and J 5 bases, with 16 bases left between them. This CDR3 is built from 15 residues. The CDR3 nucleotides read TGTGCCAGCAGCCTCGGACAGGCGGGGAACAATGAGCAGTTCTTC. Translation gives CASSLGQAGNNEQFF.

The CDR3 here is CASSRGLAGGPRQYF. DNA of the CDR3: TGTGCCAGCAGCCGCGGACTAGCGGGAGGGCCGCGGCAGTACTTC. The chain couples TRBV14 to TRBJ2-7; 15 nucleotides match TRBD2. Germline-derived CDR1 and CDR2 are SGHDN and FVKESK. V lost 4 bases and J lost 9; bases outside the gene matches: 7. The CDR3 runs to 15 residues.

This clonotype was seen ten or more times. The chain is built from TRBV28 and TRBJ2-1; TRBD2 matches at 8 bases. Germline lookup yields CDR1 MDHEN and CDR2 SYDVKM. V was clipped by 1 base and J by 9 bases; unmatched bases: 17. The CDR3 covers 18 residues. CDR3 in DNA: TGTGCCAGCAGTTTATACCCCCTCAAGGAGCGGGAGCAAGCTGAGCAGTTCTTC. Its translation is CASSLYPLKEREQAEQFF.

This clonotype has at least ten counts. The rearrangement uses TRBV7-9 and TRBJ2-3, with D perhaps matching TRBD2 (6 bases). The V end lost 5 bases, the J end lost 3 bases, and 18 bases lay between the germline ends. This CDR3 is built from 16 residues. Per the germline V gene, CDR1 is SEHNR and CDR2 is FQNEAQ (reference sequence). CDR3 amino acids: CASSLRASAETDTQYF. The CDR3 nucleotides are TGTGCCAGCAGCCTGCGGGCTAGCGCGGAAACAGATACGCAGTATTTT. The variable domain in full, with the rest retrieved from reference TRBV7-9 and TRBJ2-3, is DTGVSQNPRHKITKRGQNVTFRCDPISEHNRLYWYRQTLGQGPEFLTYFQNEAQLEKSRLLSDRFSAERPKGSFSTLEIQRTEQGDSAMYLCASSLRASAETDTQYFGPGTRLTVL.